The 19 T cell receptor beta chains below were found in one sample sequenced in a study of cytomegalovirus exposure and HLA in healthy donors. With 60 Vbeta and 13 Jbeta primers, the PCR was carried out. Libraries were prepared by immunoSEQ multiplex PCR; TCRdb keeps only in-frame clonotypes and omits some of them. The sample holds around 190,000 clones; around 79% are singletons and the top ten take more than 1.5%. The sample consisted of PBMCs. Receptor source: a woman aged 45-59 years in good health and CMV-seronegative.

This sequence joins TRBV2 and TRBJ1-5, with TRBD1 matching over 7 bases. CDR3 length equals 15 residues. V shed 4 bases and J 3 bases; nucleotides not matched to a gene: 6. In germline, CDR1 is SNHLY, CDR2 FYNNEI. The CDR3 here is CASSGGTAFNQPQHF. The CDR3 nucleotides read TGTGCCAGCAGTGGGGGGACAGCTTTCAATCAGCCCCAGCATTTT.

In its sample, this clone was seen once. The J gene is TRBJ2-5, the V gene TRBV6-5; TRBD2 matches at 16 bases. V shed 5 bases, J shed 4 bases, and the junction held 1 base outside the gene matches. This CDR3 region has 15 residues. Germline-derived CDR1 and CDR2 are MNHEY and SVGAGI. The CDR3: CASSGTSGGAETQYF. CDR3 nucleotides: TGTGCCAGCAGTGGGACTAGCGGGGGGGCAGAGACCCAGTACTTC.

This clone has a handful of counts. This rearrangement joins TRBV5-1 to TRBJ1-1; D may be TRBD1 (5 bases). V lost 4 bases, J lost 4 bases, and 20 bases lay in between. There are 16 residues in the CDR3. Per the germline V gene, CDR1 is SGHRS and CDR2 is YFSETQ. In nucleotides, the CDR3 is TGCGCCAGCAGCCCCCGCGGGGAGGGGCTTACCACTGAAGCTTTCTTT. Protein product: CASSPRGEGLTTEAFF. Complete variable domain (other parts from reference TRBV5-1 and TRBJ1-1): KAGVTQTPRYLIKTRGQQVTLSCSPISGHRSVSWYQQTPGQGLQFLFEYFSETQRNKGNFPGRFSGRQFSNSRSEMNVSTLELGDSALYLCASSPRGEGLTTEAFFGQGTRLTVV.

This clone has just one count. V and J are TRBV6-4 and TRBJ2-1; D gene uncertain. CDR1 and CDR2 (germline): MRHNA, SNTAGT. The CDR3 totals 14 residues. The V end was cut by 5 bases, the J end by 3 bases, with 11 bases between. The DNA of the CDR3 is TGTGCCAGCAGTCGAGAGGCGCGCTACAATGAGCAGTTCTTC. It translates to CASSREARYNEQFF.

V is TRBV9 and J is TRBJ2-1, with TRBD2 identical over 10 bases. The V gene's germline CDR1 is SGDLS and CDR2 YYNGEE. The CDR3 has 14 residues. After removal of 3 bases from V and 9 bases from J, the junction contained 6 bases not matched to a gene. CDR3 loop: CASSESGRAAEQFF. CDR3 in DNA: TGTGCCAGCAGCGAGAGCGGGAGGGCCGCTGAGCAGTTCTTC.

Concerning this clone itself: At the DNA level, this CDR3 is encoded by other sequences in the same sample as well. The chain combines TRBV12-5 with TRBJ2-2; TRBD1 might be the D (5 bases). This CDR3 comprises 14 residues. Trimming stripped 1 base from V and 5 bases from J, with 8 bases between. Germline-derived CDR1 and CDR2 are LGHNT and FRNRAP. DNA for the CDR3: TGTGCTAGTGGTTTGGGACAGAGGACCGGGGAGCTGTTTTTT. Protein sequence: CASGLGQRTGELFF.

This chain connects TRBV25-1 to TRBJ1-2; 8 bases agree with TRBD1. Germline V CDR1 and CDR2: MGHDK, SYGVNS. V was pared by 2 bases and J by 4 bases, with 9 bases of the junction left unmatched. The CDR3 length is 16 residues. The CDR3 loop reads CASSEDPGGAVYGYTF. CDR3 nucleotides: TGTGCCAGCAGTGAAGATCCAGGGGGCGCCGTCTATGGCTACACCTTC.

The chain couples TRBV6-1 to TRBJ1-6, with no clear D. CDR3 length: 16 amino acids. V lost 4 bases and J 1 base, leaving 11 bases between the germline ends. The germline gives CDR1 MNHNS, CDR2 SASEGT. The CDR3 DNA follows: TGTGCCAGCAGTGGCTACGATCGGTCCTATAATTCACCCCTCCACTTT. It translates to CASSGYDRSYNSPLHF.

CDR3: CASSVEQGALSEAFF. The CDR3 region has the DNA TGTGCCAGCAGCGTGGAACAGGGGGCGCTTTCTGAAGCTTTCTTT. The chain carries TRBV9 and TRBJ1-1; TRBD1 matches at 9 bases. V was pared by 2 bases and J by 6 bases, with 8 bases of the junction left unmatched. From germline, CDR1 is SGDLS and CDR2 YYNGEE. There are 15 residues in the CDR3.

This chain uses TRBV4-2 with TRBJ2-5; 12 bases agree with TRBD2. Germline trimming cut 2 bases from V and 4 bases from J; bases unmatched to any gene: 11. The CDR3 length is 18 residues. CDR1 and CDR2 from the germline V gene are LGHNA and YNFKEQ. This CDR3 is CASSQLSASGRVRETQYF. The CDR3 DNA is TGTGCCAGCAGCCAACTGTCGGCTAGCGGGAGGGTCCGAGAGACCCAGTACTTC.

The rearrangement links TRBV27 to TRBJ2-3, with 10 nucleotides matching TRBD2. CDR1 is MNHEY, CDR2 SMNVEV, per germline (reference sequence). The CDR3 is 15 residues long. J was trimmed by 1 base and V by 2 bases; bases with no gene match: 0. CDR3 coding DNA: TGTGCCAGCAGTTTACTAGCGGGAGGCACAGATACGCAGTATTTT. Its translation is CASSLLAGGTDTQYF.

The rearrangement links TRBV25-1 to TRBJ1-2; D may be TRBD1 (5 bases). The CDR3 covers 13 residues. Trimming took off 1 base at V and 6 bases at J, with 9 bases between the two ends. Looked up from germline, CDR1 is MGHDK and CDR2 is SYGVNS. The CDR3 sequence: CASSELGGDGYTF. CDR3 in DNA: TGTGCCAGCAGTGAATTGGGAGGGGATGGCTACACCTTC.

This clone was seen only a few times. V gene TRBV5-6 combines with J gene TRBJ1-6, with TRBD1 matching over 9 bases. The CDR3 contains 15 residues. Germline V gives CDR1 SGHDT, CDR2 YYEEEE. V lost 1 base to trimming and J lost 6 bases; unmatched junction nucleotides: 2. The CDR3 loop reads CASSLKDRGNSPLHF. The CDR3 DNA reads as TGTGCCAGCAGCTTGAAGGACAGGGGTAATTCACCCCTCCACTTT.

CDR3 region: CASSYSILATGDTQYF. Written as DNA, the CDR3 is TGTGCCAGCAGTTACTCGATACTTGCAACAGGAGATACGCAGTATTTT. The chain links TRBV6-5 to TRBJ2-3; a possible D gene is TRBD1 (5 bases). The ends were cut back, 0 bases at V and 5 bases at J, with 15 bases in the middle. The CDR3 totals 16 residues. Germline lookup yields CDR1 MNHEY and CDR2 SVGAGI.

This clone was picked up a small number of times. The chain couples TRBV29-1 to TRBJ1-1, with D possibly being TRBD1 (5 bases). The germline gives CDR1 SQVTM, CDR2 ANQGSEA. The ends were cut back, 4 bases at V and 3 bases at J, with 9 bases in the middle. The CDR3 consists of 12 residues. Here the CDR3 DNA reads TGCAGCGTTGGCAGGGCTGACACTGAAGCTTTCTTT. This gives the protein CSVGRADTEAFF.

This clone has a handful of counts. V is TRBV6-5 and J is TRBJ2-7; D is possibly TRBD2 (6 bases). The CDR3 runs to 12 residues. The V gene's germline CDR1 is MNHEY and CDR2 SVGAGI. With 2 bases removed from V and 7 bases from J, the gap between germline ends came to 9 bases. The CDR3 sequence: CASSYRGGEQYF. The CDR3 DNA is TGTGCCAGCAGTTACAGAGGAGGGGAGCAGTACTTC.

This chain links TRBV18 with TRBJ2-5; a possible D gene is TRBD1 (6 bases). CDR3 length: 14 amino acids. V lost 4 bases and J lost 1, with 10 bases in between. Germline lookup yields CDR1 KGHSH and CDR2 LQKENI. In DNA form, the CDR3 reads TGTGCCAGCTCACTTAGGGACACCCAAGAGACCCAGTACTTC. Its protein is CASSLRDTQETQYF. The variable domain in full, with the rest retrieved from reference TRBV18 and TRBJ2-5, is NAGVMQNPRHLVRRRGQEARLRCSPMKGHSHVYWYRQLPEEGLKFMVYLQKENIIDESGMPKERFSAEFPKEGPSILRIQQVVRGDSAAYFCASSLRDTQETQYFGPGTRLLVL.

This chain connects TRBV19 to TRBJ2-3; 7 bases line up with TRBD2. V gave up 7 bases and J gave up 2 bases; unmatched junction bases: 9. The CDR3 totals 15 residues. CDR1 and CDR2 from the germline V gene are LNHDA and SQIVND (reference sequence). CDR3 sequence: CASTDSGSDTDTQYF. CDR3 DNA: TGTGCCAGTACCGATAGCGGGTCGGACACAGATACGCAGTATTTT. Drawing the rest from reference TRBV19 and TRBJ2-3, the complete variable domain is DGGITQSPKYLFRKEGQNVTLSCEQNLNHDAMYWYRQDPGQGLRLIYYSQIVNDFQKGDIAEGYSVSREKKESFPLTVTSAQKNPTAFYLCASTDSGSDTDTQYFGPGTRLTVL.

V and J are TRBV7-3 and TRBJ2-3, with TRBD2 matching over 7 bases. V dropped 0 bases and J dropped 2; count of bases not matched to a gene: 2. The CDR3 is 15 amino acids. Germline CDR1 and CDR2: SGHTA and FQGTGA. The CDR3 sequence is CASSLTGRATDTQYF. The CDR3 DNA sequence: TGTGCCAGCAGCTTAACAGGGAGGGCCACAGATACGCAGTATTTT.